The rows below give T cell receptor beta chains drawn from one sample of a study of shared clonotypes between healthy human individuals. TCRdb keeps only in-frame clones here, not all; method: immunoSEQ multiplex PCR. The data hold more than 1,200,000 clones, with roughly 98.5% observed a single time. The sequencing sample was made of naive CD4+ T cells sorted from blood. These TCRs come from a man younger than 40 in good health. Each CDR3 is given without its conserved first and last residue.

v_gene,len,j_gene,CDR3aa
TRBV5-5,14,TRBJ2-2,ASSSHSVVPAGELF
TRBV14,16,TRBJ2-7,ASSASRTSGGSVYEQY
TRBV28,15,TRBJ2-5,ASTPRILAGGQETQY
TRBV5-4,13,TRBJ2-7,ASSLASVGIYEQY
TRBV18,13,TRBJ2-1,ASSPTSGLGNEQF
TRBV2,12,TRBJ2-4,ASSGSLGGNIQY
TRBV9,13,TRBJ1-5,ASSVAGNSNQPQH
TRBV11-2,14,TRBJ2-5,ASSLVASGHSETQY
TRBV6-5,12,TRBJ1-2,ASSRSGTDYGYT
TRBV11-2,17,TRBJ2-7,ASSGRVLAGGPSAYEQY
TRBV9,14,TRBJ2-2,ASSVVAAPNTGELF
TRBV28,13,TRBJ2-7,ASTEYPGQGYEQY
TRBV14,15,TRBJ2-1,ASSQDPFGTLYDEQF
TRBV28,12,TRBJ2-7,ASSLQGATYEQY
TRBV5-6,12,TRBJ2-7,ASRLTGVYNEQY
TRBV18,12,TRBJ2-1,ASSPGQANNEQF
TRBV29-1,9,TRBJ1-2,SEMDSRGYT
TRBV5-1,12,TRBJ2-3,ASSLVTSTDTQY
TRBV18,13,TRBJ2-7,ASSPPTASGLEQY
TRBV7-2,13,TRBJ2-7,ASSLEIRKQYEQY
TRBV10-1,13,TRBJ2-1,ASSEFLGSYNEQF
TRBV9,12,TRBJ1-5,ASSVEGLDQPQH
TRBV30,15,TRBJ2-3,AWSPGLGAINTDTQY
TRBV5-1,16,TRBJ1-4,ASSLGDRVRGYEEKLF
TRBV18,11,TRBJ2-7,ASSPTGSYEQY
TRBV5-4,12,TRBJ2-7,ASSLDRGFNEQY
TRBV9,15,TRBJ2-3,ASSVTAGTSGTDTQY
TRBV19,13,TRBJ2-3,ASSIYLAGADTQY
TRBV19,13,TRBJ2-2,ASSSGSLNTGELF
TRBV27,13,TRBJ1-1,ASSPRDRVNTEAF
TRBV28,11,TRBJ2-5,ASNQRREETQY